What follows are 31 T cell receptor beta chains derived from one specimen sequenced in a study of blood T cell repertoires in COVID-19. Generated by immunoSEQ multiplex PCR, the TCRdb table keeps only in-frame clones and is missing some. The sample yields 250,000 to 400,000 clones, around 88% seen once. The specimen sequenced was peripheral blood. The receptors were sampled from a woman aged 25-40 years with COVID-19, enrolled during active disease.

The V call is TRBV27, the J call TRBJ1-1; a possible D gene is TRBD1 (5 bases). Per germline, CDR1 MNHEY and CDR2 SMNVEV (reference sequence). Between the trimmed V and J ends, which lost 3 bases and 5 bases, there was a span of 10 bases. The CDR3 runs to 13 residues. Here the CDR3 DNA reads TGTGCCAGCAGTTTCAGGGCCCGAACTGAAGCTTTCTTT. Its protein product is CASSFRARTEAFF.

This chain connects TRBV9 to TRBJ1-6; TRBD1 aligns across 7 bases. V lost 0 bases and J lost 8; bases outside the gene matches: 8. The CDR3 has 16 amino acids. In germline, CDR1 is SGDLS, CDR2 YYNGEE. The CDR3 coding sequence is TGTGCCAGCAGCGTAGGGAGGGGGACAGATTATTCACCCCTCCACTTT. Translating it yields CASSVGRGTDYSPLHF.

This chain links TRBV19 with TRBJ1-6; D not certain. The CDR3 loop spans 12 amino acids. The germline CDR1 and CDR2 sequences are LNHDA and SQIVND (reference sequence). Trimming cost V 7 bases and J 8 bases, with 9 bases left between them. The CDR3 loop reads CASKLADSPLHF. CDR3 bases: TGTGCCAGTAAGCTCGCCGATTCACCCCTCCACTTT.

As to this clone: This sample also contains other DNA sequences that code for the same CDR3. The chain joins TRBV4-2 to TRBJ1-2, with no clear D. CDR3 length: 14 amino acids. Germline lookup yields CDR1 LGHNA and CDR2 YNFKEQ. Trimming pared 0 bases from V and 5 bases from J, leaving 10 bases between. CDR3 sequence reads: CASSQDLGGYGYTF. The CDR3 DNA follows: TGTGCCAGCAGCCAAGACTTGGGAGGGTATGGCTACACCTTC.

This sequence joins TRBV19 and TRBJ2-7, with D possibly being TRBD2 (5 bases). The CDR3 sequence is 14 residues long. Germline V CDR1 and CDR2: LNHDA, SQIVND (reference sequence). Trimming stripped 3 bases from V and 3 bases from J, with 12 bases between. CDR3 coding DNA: TGTGCCAGTAGTATCTCCCACGGACTCTACGAGCAGTACTTC. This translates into CASSISHGLYEQYF.

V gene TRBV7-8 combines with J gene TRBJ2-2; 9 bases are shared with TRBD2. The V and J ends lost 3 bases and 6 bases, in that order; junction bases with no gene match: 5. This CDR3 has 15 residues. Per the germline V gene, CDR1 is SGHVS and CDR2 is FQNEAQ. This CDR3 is CASSFRRGGPGELFF. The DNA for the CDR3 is TGTGCCAGCAGCTTCAGGCGGGGGGGCCCCGGGGAGCTGTTTTTT. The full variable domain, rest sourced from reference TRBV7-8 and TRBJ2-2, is GAGVSQSPRYKVAKRGQDVALRCDPISGHVSLFWYQQALGQGPEFLTYFQNEAQLDKSGLPSDRFFAERPEGSVSTLKIQRTQQEDSAVYLCASSFRRGGPGELFFGEGSRLTVL.

CDR3 sequence: CASAQGFMYAGELFF. As DNA, the CDR3 is TGTGCCAGCGCACAGGGATTCATGTACGCCGGGGAGCTGTTTTTT. The V gene is TRBV6-5, the J gene TRBJ2-2; possibly TRBD1 for D (6 bases). The CDR3 extends over 15 amino acids. V dropped 8 bases and J dropped 6 bases, with 19 bases sitting between them. The V gene's germline CDR1 is MNHEY and CDR2 SVGAGI.

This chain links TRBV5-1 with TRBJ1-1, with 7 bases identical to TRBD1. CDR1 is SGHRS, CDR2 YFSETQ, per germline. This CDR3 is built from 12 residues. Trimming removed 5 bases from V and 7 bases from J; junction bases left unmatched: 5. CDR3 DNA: TGCGCCAGCAGAGGGGGCGCCCTTGAAGCTTTCTTT. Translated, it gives CASRGGALEAFF.

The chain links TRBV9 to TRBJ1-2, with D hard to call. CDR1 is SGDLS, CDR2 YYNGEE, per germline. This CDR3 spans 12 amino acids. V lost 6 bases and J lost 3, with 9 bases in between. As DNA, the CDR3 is TGTGCCAGCACGCGGCCTTACTATGGCTACACCTTC. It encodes CASTRPYYGYTF.

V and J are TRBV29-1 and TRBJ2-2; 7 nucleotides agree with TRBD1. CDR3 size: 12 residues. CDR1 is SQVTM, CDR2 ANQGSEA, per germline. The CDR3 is CSTRGPTGELFF. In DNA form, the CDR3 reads TGCAGTACTAGGGGGCCAACCGGGGAGCTGTTTTTT.

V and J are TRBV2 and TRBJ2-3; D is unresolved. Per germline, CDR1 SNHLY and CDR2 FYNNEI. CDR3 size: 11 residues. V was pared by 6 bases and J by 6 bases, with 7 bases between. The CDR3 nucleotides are TGTGCCAGCAGACCCGGGGATACGCAGTATTTT. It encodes CASRPGDTQYF. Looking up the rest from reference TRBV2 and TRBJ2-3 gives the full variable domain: EPEVTQTPSHQVTQMGQEVILRCVPISNHLYFYWYRQILGQKVEFLVSFYNNEISEKSEIFDDQFSVERPDGSNFTLKIRSTKLEDSAMYFCASRPGDTQYFGPGTRLTVL.

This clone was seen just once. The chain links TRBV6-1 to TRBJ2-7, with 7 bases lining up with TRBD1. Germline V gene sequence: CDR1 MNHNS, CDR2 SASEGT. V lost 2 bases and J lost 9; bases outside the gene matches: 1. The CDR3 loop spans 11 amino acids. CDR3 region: CASSERDRQYF. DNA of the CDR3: TGTGCCAGCAGTGAAAGGGACAGGCAGTACTTC.

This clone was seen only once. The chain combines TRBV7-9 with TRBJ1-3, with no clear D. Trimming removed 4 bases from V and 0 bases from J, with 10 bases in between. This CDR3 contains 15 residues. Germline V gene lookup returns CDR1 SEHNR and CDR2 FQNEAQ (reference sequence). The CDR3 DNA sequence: TGTGCCAGCAGCTCAACCTCGGGCTCTGGAAACACCATATATTTT. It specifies CASSSTSGSGNTIYF.

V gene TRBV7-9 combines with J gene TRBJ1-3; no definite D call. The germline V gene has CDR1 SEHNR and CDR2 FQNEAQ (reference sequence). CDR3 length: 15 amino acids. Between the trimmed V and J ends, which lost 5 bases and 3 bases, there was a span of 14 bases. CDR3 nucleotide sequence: TGTGCCAGCAGCCGCCTGGGCGGGGTTGGAAACACCATATATTTT. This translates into CASSRLGGVGNTIYF. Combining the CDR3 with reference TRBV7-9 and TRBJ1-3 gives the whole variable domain DTGVSQNPRHKITKRGQNVTFRCDPISEHNRLYWYRQTLGQGPEFLTYFQNEAQLEKSRLLSDRFSAERPKGSFSTLEIQRTEQGDSAMYLCASSRLGGVGNTIYFGEGSWLTVV.

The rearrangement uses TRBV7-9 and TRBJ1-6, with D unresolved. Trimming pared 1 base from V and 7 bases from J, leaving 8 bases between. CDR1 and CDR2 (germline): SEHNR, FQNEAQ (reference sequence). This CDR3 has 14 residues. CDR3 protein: CASSLGEWNSPLHF. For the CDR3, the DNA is TGTGCCAGCAGCTTAGGGGAGTGGAATTCACCCCTCCACTTT.

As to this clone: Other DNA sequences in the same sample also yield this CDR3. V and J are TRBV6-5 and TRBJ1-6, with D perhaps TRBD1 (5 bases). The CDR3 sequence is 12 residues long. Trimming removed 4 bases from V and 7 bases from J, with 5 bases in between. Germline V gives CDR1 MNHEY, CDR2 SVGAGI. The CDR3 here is CASSSGNSPLHF. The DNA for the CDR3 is TGTGCCAGCAGTTCAGGGAATTCACCCCTCCACTTT.

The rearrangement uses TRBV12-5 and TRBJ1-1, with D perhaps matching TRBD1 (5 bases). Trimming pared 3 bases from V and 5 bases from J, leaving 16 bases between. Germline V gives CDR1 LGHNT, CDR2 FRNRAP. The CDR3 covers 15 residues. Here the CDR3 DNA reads TGTGCTAGTGGTTTACGGGACCCGGGAGCTACTGAAGCTTTCTTT. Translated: CASGLRDPGATEAFF.

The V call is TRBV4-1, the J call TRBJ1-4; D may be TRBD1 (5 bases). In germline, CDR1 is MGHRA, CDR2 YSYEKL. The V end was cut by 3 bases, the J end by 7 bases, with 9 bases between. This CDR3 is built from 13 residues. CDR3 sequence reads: CASSQGRGEKLFF. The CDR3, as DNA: TGCGCCAGCAGCCAGGGTAGGGGTGAAAAACTGTTTTTT.

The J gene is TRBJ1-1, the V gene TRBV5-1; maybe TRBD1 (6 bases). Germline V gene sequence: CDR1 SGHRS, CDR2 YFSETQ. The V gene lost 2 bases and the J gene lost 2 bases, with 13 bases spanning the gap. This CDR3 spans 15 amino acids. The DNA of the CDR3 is TGCGCCAGCAGCTTCTCGGGGGGCACCAACACTGAAGCTTTCTTT. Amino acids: CASSFSGGTNTEAFF.

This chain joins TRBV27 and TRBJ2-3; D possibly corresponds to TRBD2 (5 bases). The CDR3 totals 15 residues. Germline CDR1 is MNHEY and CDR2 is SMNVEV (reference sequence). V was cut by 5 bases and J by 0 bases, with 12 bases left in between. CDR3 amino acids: CASSTRRESTDTQYF. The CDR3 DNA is TGTGCCAGCAGTACCCGACGGGAAAGCACAGATACGCAGTATTTT.

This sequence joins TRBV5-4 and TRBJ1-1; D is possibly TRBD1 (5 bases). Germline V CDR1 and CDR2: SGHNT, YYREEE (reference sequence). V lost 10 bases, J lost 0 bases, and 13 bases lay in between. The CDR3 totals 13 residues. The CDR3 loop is CAVTGVMNTEAFF. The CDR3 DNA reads TGTGCCGTAACAGGAGTCATGAACACTGAAGCTTTCTTT.

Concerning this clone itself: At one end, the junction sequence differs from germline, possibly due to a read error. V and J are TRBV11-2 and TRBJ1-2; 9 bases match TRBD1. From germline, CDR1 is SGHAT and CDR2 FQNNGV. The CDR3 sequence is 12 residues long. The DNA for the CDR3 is TGTGCCAGCAGCCGGGGACAGGGCGCTCCGTCCTTC. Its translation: CASSRGQGAPSF.

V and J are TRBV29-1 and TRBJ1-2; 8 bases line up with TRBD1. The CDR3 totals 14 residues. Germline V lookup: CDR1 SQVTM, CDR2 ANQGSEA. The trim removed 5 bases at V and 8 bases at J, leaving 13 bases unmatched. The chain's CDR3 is CSVSDRAYIGGYTF. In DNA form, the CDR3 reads TGCAGCGTTTCGGACAGGGCGTATATTGGAGGCTACACCTTC.

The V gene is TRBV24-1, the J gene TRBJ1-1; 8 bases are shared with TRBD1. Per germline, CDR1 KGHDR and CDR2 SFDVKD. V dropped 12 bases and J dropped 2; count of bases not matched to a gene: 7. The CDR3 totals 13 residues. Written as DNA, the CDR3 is TGTGCCTCCCGCGGACAGGGTAACACTGAAGCTTTCTTT. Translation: CASRGQGNTEAFF.

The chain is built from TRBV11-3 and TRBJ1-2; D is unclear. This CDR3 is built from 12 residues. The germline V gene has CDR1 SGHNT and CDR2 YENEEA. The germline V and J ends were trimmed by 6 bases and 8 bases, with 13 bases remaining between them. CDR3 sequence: CASSYSGLGYTF. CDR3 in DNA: TGTGCCAGCAGTTATAGCGGGTTGGGCTACACCTTC.

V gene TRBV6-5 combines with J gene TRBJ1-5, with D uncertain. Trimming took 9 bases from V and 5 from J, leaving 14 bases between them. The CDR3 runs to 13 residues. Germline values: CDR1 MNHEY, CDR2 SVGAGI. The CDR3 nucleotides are TGTGCCAGTAGTAGACACAAGGATCAGCCCCAGCATTTT. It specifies CASSRHKDQPQHF.

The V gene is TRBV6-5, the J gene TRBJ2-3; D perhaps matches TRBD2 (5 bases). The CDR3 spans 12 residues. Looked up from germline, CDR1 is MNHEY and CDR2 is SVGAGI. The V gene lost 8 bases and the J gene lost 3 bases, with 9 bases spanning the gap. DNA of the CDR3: TGTGCCAGCGGCAGAGGGACAGATACGCAGTATTTT. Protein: CASGRGTDTQYF.

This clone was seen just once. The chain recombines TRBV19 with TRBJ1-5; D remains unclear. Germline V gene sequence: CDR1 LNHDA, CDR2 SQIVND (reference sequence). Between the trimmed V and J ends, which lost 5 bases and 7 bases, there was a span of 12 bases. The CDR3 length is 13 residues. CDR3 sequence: CASSADFSQPQHF. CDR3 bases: TGTGCCAGTAGTGCGGACTTCTCCCAGCCCCAGCATTTT.

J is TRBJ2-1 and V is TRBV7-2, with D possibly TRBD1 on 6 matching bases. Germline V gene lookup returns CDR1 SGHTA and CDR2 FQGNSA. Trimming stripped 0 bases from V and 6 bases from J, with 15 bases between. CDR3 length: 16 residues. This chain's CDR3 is CASSLADRSGFNEQFF. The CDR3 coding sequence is TGTGCCAGCAGCTTAGCTGACAGGTCAGGATTCAATGAGCAGTTCTTC. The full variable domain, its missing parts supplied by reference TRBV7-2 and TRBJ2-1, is GAGVSQSPSNKVTEKGKDVELRCDPISGHTALYWYRQSLGQGLEFLIYFQGNSAPDKSGLPSDRFSAERTGGSVSTLTIQRTQQEDSAVYLCASSLADRSGFNEQFFGPGTRLTVL.

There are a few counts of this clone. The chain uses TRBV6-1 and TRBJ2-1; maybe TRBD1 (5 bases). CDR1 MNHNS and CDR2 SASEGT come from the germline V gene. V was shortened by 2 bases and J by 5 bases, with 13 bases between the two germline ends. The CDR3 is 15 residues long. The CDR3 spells CASSERQGLDNEQFF. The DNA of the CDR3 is TGTGCCAGCAGTGAAAGGCAGGGATTAGACAATGAGCAGTTCTTC.

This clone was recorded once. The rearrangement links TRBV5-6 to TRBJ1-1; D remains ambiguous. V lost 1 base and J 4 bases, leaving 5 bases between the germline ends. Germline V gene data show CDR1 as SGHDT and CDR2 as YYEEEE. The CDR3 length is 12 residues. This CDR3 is CASSLPTTEAFF. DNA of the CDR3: TGTGCCAGCAGCTTGCCTACCACTGAAGCTTTCTTT. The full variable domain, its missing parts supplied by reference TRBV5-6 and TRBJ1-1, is DAGVTQSPTHLIKTRGQQVTLRCSPKSGHDTVSWYQQALGQGPQFIFQYYEEEERQRGNFPDRFSGHQFPNYSSELNVNALLLGDSALYLCASSLPTTEAFFGQGTRLTVV.